This TCR beta chain was recorded in a study of T cell changes during pregnancy in multiple sclerosis. This CDR3 spans 13 amino acids. V was clipped by 0 bases and J by 4 bases, with 4 bases between them. Germline values: CDR1 LGHNA, CDR2 YSLEER. Libraries were prepared by immunoSEQ multiplex PCR; TCRdb keeps only in-frame clonotypes and omits some of them. The sample yields fewer than 75,000 clones, approximately 93% seen once. Material: peripheral blood, obtained in the second trimester of pregnancy. The receptor comes from a female donor with multiple sclerosis, enrolled in a pregnancy study. The chain couples TRBV4-3 to TRBJ2-1; D unresolved. CDR3 protein: CASSQDMYNEQFF. CDR3 nucleotide sequence: TGCGCCAGCAGCCAAGATATGTACAATGAGCAGTTCTTC.